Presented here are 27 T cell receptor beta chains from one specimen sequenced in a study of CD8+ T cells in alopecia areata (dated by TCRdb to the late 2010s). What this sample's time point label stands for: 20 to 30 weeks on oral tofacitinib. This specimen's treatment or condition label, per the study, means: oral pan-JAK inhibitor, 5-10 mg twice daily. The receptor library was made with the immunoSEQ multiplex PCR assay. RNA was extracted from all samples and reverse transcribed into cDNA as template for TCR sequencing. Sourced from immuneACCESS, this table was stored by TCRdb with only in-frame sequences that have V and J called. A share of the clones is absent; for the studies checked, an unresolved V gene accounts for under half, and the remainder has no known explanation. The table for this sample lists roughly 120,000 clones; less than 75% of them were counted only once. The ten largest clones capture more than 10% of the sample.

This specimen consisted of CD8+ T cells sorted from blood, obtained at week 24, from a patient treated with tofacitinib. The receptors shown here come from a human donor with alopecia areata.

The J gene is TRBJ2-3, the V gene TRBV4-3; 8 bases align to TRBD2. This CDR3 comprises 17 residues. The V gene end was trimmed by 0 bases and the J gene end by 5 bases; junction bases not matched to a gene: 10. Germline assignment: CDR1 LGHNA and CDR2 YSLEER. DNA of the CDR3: TGCGCCAGCAGCCAAGAAGGAGGACGGGGGGGCCGAGATACGCAGTATTTT. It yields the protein CASSQEGGRGGRDTQYF.

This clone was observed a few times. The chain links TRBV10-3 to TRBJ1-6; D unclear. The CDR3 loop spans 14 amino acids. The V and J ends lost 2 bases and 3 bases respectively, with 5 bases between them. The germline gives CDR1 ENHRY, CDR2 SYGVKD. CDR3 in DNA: TGTGCCATCAGTGAGGTTGGCTATAATTCACCCCTCCACTTT. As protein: CAISEVGYNSPLHF.

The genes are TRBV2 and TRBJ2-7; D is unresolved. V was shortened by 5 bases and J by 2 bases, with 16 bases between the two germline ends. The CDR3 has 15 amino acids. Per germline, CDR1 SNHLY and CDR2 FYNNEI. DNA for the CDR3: TGTGCCAGCAGTCTCCCCTCCGACCGTACCTACGAGCAGTACTTC. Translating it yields CASSLPSDRTYEQYF.

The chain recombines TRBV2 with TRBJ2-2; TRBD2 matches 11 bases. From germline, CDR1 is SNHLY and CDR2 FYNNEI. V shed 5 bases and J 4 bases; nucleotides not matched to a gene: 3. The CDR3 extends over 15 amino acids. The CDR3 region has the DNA TGTGCCAGCAGTCCCGGGACTAGCGGCACCGGGGAGCTGTTTTTT. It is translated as CASSPGTSGTGELFF.

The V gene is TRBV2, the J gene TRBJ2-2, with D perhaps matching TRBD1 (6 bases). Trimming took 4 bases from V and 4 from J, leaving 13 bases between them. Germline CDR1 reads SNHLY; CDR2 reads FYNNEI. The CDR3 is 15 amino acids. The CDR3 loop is CASSVLQGSTGELFF. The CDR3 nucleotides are TGTGCCAGCAGTGTCCTTCAGGGGAGCACCGGGGAGCTGTTTTTT.

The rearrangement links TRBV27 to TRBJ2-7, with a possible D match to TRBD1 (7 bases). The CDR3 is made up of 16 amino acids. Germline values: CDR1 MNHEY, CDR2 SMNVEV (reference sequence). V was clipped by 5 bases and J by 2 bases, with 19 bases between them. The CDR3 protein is CASSPSRGTATYEQYF. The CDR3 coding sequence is TGTGCCAGCAGTCCAAGCCGCGGGACAGCTACCTACGAGCAGTACTTC.

The CDR3 sequence: CASSYLESGGDQYF. The DNA of the CDR3 is TGTGCCAGCAGTTATCTAGAGAGCGGGGGGGACCAGTACTTC. This chain connects TRBV25-1 to TRBJ2-7; 10 bases map to TRBD2. J gave up 10 bases and V 5 bases, and 11 bases lay outside the gene matches. Germline loops: CDR1 MGHDK, CDR2 SYGVNS. The CDR3 has 14 amino acids.

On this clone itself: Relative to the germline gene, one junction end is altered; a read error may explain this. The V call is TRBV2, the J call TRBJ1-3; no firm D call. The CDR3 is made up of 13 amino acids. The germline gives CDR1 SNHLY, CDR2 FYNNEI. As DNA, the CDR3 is TGTGCCGGCAGGCCGTCTCAAGGAAACACCATATATTTT. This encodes CAGRPSQGNTIYF.

The CDR3 nucleotides are TGTGCCAGCCAGGAGACCTCCTACGAGCAGTACTTC. Its protein is CASQETSYEQYF. This chain joins TRBV7-9 and TRBJ2-7; D gene uncertain. The germline V and J ends were trimmed by 8 bases and 0 bases, with 8 bases remaining between them. CDR3 length: 12 residues. Germline loops: CDR1 SEHNR, CDR2 FQNEAQ (reference sequence). The full variable domain, rest sourced from reference TRBV7-9 and TRBJ2-7, is DTGVSQNPRHKITKRGQNVTFRCDPISEHNRLYWYRQTLGQGPEFLTYFQNEAQLEKSRLLSDRFSAERPKGSFSTLEIQRTEQGDSAMYLCASQETSYEQYFGPGTRLTVT.

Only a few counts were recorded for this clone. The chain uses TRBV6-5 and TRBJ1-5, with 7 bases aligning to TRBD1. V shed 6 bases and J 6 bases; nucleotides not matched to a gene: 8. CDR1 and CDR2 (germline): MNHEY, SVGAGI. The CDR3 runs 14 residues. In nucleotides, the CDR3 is TGTGCCAGCAGCGTCCAGGGGGTCAGTCAGCCCCAGCATTTT. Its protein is CASSVQGVSQPQHF.

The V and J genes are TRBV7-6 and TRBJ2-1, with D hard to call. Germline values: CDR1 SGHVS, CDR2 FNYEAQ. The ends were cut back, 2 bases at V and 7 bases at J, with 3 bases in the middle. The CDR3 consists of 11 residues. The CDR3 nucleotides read TGTGCCAGCAGCTTACAGAATGAGCAGTTCTTC. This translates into CASSLQNEQFF.

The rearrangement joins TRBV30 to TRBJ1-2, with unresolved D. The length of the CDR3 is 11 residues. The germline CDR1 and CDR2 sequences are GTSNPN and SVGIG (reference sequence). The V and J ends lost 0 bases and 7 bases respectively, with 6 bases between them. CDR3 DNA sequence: TGTGCCTGGAGTGTCTCCGGTGGCTACACCTTC. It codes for CAWSVSGGYTF.

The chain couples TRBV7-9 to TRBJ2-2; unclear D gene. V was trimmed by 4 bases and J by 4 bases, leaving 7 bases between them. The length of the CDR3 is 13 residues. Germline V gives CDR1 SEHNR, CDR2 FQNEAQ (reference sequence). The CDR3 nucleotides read TGTGCCAGCAGCTGGTCGGGCACCGGGGAGCTGTTTTTT. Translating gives CASSWSGTGELFF.

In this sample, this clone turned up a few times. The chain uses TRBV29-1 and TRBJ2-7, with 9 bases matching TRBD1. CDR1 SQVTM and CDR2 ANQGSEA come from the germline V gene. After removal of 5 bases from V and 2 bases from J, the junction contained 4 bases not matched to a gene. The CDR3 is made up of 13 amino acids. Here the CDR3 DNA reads TGCAGCGTTCGTGGGACAGGGACCTACGAGCAGTACTTC. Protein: CSVRGTGTYEQYF.

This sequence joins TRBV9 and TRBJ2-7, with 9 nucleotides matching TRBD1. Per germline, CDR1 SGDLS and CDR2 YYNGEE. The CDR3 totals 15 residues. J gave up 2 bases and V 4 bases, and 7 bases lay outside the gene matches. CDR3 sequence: CASSPGTGPTYEQYF. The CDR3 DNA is TGTGCCAGCAGCCCGGGGACAGGGCCCACCTACGAGCAGTACTTC. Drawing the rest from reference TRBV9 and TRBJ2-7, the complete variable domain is DSGVTQTPKHLITATGQRVTLRCSPRSGDLSVYWYQQSLDQGLQFLIQYYNGEERAKGNILERFSAQQFPDLHSELNLSSLELGDSALYFCASSPGTGPTYEQYFGPGTRLTVT.

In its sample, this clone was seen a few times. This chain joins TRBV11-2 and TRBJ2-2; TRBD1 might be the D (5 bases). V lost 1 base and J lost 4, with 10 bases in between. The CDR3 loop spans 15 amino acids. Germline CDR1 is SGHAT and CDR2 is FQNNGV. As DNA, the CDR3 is TGTGCCAGCAGCTTAGTGGGCAGGGCCACCGGGGAGCTGTTTTTT. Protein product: CASSLVGRATGELFF.

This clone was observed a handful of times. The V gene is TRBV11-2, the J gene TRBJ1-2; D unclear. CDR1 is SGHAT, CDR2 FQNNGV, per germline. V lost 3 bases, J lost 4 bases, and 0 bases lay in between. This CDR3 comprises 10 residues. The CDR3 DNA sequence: TGTGCCAGCAGCTTCTATGGCTACACCTTC. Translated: CASSFYGYTF.

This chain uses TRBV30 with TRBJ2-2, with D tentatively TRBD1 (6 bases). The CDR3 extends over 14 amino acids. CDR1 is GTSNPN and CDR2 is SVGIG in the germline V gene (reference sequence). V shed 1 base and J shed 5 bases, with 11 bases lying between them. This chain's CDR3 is CAWSEQGWTGELFF. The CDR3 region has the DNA TGTGCCTGGAGTGAACAGGGCTGGACCGGGGAGCTGTTTTTT.

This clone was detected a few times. Here the CDR3 DNA reads TGTGCCAGCAGCTCTTCGACAGGCCCCACGAATAAAGCTAACTATGGCTACACCTTC. Its protein is CASSSSTGPTNKANYGYTF. V gene TRBV7-9 combines with J gene TRBJ1-2, with D tentatively TRBD1 (6 bases). The CDR3 totals 19 residues. Trimming took 4 bases from V and 0 from J, leaving 24 bases between them. Looked up from germline, CDR1 is SEHNR and CDR2 is FQNEAQ (reference sequence).

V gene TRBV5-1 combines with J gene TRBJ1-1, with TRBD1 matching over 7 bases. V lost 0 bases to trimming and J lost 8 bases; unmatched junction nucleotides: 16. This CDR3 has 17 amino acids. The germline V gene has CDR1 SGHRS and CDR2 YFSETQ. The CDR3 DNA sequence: TGCGCCAGCAGCTTGGACTGGACAGGATTTTATGGTGCCGAAGCTTTCTTT. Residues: CASSLDWTGFYGAEAFF.

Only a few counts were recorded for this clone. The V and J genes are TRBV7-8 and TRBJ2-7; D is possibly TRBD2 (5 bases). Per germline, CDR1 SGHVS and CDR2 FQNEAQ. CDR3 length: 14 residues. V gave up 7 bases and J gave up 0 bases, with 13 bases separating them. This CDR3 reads CASTPAGRSYEQYF. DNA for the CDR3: TGTGCCAGCACCCCCGCGGGCCGCTCCTACGAGCAGTACTTC.

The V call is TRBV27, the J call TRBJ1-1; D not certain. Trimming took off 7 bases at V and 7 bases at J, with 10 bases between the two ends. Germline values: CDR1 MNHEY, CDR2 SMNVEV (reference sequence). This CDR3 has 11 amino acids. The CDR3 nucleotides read TGTGCCAGCACCTCTGGGCTTGAAGCTTTCTTT. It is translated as CASTSGLEAFF.

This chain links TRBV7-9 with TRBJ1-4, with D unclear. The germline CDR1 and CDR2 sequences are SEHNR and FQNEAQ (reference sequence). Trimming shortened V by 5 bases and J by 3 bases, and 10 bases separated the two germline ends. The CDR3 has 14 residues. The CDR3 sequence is CASSRSGPNEKLFF. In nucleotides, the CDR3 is TGTGCCAGCAGCCGGTCCGGGCCTAATGAAAAACTGTTTTTT.

The CDR3 nucleotides are TGTGCCAGCAGGCGGGACCGAAATGAGCAGTTCTTC. Translated: CASRRDRNEQFF. The V call is TRBV2, the J call TRBJ2-1; D is perhaps TRBD2 (6 bases). CDR3 size: 12 residues. Per germline, CDR1 SNHLY and CDR2 FYNNEI. V lost 6 bases and J lost 7, with 10 bases in between.

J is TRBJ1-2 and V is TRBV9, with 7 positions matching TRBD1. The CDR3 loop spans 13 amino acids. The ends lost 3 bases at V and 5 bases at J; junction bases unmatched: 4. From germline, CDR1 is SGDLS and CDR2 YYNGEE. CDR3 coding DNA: TGTGCCAGCAGCGGGGGGACAGCTTATGGCTACACCTTC. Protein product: CASSGGTAYGYTF.

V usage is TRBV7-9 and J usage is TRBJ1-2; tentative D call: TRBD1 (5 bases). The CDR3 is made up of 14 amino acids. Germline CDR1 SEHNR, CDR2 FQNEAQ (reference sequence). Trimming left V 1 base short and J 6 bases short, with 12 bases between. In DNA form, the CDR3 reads TGTGCCAGCAGCTTAGGGGCAGGGATCAATGGCTACACCTTC. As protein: CASSLGAGINGYTF.

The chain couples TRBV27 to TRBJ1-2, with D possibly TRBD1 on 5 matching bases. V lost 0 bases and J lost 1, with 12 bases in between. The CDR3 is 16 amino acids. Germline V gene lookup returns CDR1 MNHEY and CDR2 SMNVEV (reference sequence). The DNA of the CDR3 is TGTGCCAGCAGTTTATCGCAGGGAGAGTATAACTATGGCTACACCTTC. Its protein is CASSLSQGEYNYGYTF.